A single T cell receptor (beta chain) is shown here with its context. The germline CDR1 and CDR2 sequences are SGHDT and YYEEEE. The CDR3 loop spans 15 amino acids. Trimming took 4 bases from V and 5 from J; bases not matched to a gene: 10. The data were taken from a study of PD-L1 blockade in urothelial cancer. About the study: About 90% of the roughly 30 patients comprised males who had bladder-origin urothelial cancer. The median number of T cells present in blood samples was about 140,000.

Time point: pretreatment peripheral blood. Templates that were synthetic TCR analogs were spiked into each PCR. The protocol was immunoSEQ multiplex PCR, while the TCRdb copy is restricted to in-frame clones and leaves out a portion. The table shows tens of thousands of clones, with approximately 80% occurring only once. This receptor was taken from a man between 65 and 79 years old with urothelial cancer. This chain links TRBV5-6 with TRBJ2-7, with 9 bases that match TRBD1. Source: PBMCs, taken around atezolizumab (anti-PD-L1) treatment. The CDR3 protein is CASSIGTGLGNEQYF. CDR3 sequence (DNA): TGTGCCAGCAGCATCGGGACAGGGTTAGGAAACGAGCAGTACTTC.